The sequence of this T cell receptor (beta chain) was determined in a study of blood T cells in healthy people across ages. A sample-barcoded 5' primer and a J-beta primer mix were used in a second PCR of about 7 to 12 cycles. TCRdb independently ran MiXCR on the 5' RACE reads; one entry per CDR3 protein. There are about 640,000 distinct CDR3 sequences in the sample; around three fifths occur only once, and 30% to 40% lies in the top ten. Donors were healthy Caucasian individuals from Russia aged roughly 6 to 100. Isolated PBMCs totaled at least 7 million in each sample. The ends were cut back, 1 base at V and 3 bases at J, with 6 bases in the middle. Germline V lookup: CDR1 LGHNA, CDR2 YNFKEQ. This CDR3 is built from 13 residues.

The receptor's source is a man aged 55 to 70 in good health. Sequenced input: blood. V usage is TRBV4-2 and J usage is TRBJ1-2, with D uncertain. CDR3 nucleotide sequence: TGTGCCAGCAGCCAAGCTGTGGACTATGGCTACACCTTC. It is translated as CASSQAVDYGYTF.